A single sample is the source of the 29 T cell receptor beta chains below, sequenced in a study of shared clonotypes between healthy human individuals. TCRdb keeps only in-frame clones here, not all; method: immunoSEQ multiplex PCR. The table records millions of clones, approximately 95% of them present only once. The source material was naive CD4+ T cells from PBMCs. Subset given: CD45RA+ positively selected. These TCRs come from a young man in good health. Some clones in this sample may be carry-over from other donors' samples.

This clone appeared a single time. The chain has TRBV2 and TRBJ1-1; D unresolved. The V end was cut by 7 bases, the J end by 6 bases, with 15 bases between. The germline V gene encodes CDR1 SNHLY and CDR2 FYNNEI. The CDR3 has 13 amino acids. CDR3 in amino acids: CASNRNGVSEAFF. The CDR3 DNA reads as TGTGCCAGCAACCGAAATGGGGTTTCTGAAGCTTTCTTT.

The chain has TRBV29-1 and TRBJ2-2; D is possibly TRBD2 (6 bases). Germline assignment: CDR1 SQVTM and CDR2 ANQGSEA. The V and J ends lost 7 bases and 6 bases respectively, with 18 bases between them. The CDR3 spans 14 residues. The CDR3 nucleotides are TGCAGCGCCCTGTCTAGCGCGAAGGCCGGGGAGCTGTTTTTT. Translated: CSALSSAKAGELFF.

This clone was counted only a few times. The CDR3 sequence: CASNRQGAGGYTF. The CDR3, as DNA: TGTGCCAGTAACCGACAGGGGGCCGGTGGCTACACCTTC. The chain uses TRBV19 and TRBJ1-2; TRBD1 agrees at 10 bases. Looked up from germline, CDR1 is LNHDA and CDR2 is SQIVND (reference sequence). This CDR3 has 13 residues. V lost 7 bases and J lost 7; bases outside the gene matches: 6.

The V gene is TRBV5-1, the J gene TRBJ2-1, with no clear D. With 4 bases removed from V and 5 bases from J, the gap between germline ends came to 13 bases. The length of the CDR3 is 14 residues. Germline V gene lookup returns CDR1 SGHRS and CDR2 YFSETQ. The CDR3 coding sequence is TGCGCCAGCAGCGGCCTAGTAGTCCACAATGAGCAGTTCTTC. Translated: CASSGLVVHNEQFF.

The chain employs TRBV11-3 and TRBJ2-1, with 9 bases that match TRBD2. Trimming at V came to 5 bases and at J to 8 bases, leaving 7 bases not matched to a gene. The CDR3 has 14 residues. Germline CDR1 reads SGHNT; CDR2 reads YENEEA. Here the CDR3 reads CASSPGREGYEQFF. CDR3 DNA sequence: TGTGCCAGCAGCCCAGGGCGGGAGGGCTATGAGCAGTTCTTC.

The chain combines TRBV19 with TRBJ2-7, with D perhaps TRBD2 (5 bases). Germline assignment: CDR1 LNHDA and CDR2 SQIVND (reference sequence). This CDR3 region has 14 residues. Trimming took off 1 base at V and 0 bases at J, with 7 bases between the two ends. The CDR3 DNA reads as TGTGCCAGTAGTATAGGAGGGAACTCCTACGAGCAGTACTTC. It is translated as CASSIGGNSYEQYF.

This chain uses TRBV29-1 with TRBJ2-2, with unresolved D. The CDR3 totals 16 residues. Trimming removed 7 bases from V and 5 bases from J, with 23 bases in between. CDR1 is SQVTM and CDR2 is ANQGSEA in the germline V gene. The CDR3 sequence: CSAPKRIISGTGELFF. In DNA form, the CDR3 reads TGCAGCGCCCCCAAACGAATAATCTCTGGGACCGGGGAGCTGTTTTTT.

CDR3 coding DNA: TGTGCCAGCAGTTACAGCCTAGCGGGAGCTGAGACCCAGTACTTC. It translates to CASSYSLAGAETQYF. The chain is built from TRBV6-5 and TRBJ2-5; TRBD2 matches 10 bases. V trimming: 2 bases; J trimming: 5 bases; junction bases outside the gene matches: 5. CDR3 length equals 15 residues. Germline CDR1 MNHEY, CDR2 SVGAGI.

The chain uses TRBV18 and TRBJ2-5; 10 bases map to TRBD2. The CDR3 sequence is 16 residues long. The V segment lost 4 bases and the J segment 5 bases; nucleotides outside the gene matches: 10. Germline V CDR1 and CDR2: KGHSH, LQKENI. The CDR3 nucleotides are TGTGCCAGCTCACGACTCGCTAGCGGGAGTGAGGAGACCCAGTACTTC. It specifies CASSRLASGSEETQYF.

The rearrangement uses TRBV5-1 and TRBJ2-2; 8 bases are shared with TRBD2. This CDR3 spans 15 amino acids. V was clipped by 9 bases and J by 5 bases; unmatched bases: 12. The germline gives CDR1 SGHRS, CDR2 YFSETQ. Written as DNA, the CDR3 is TGCGCCACCTCCCCGGCGGGAGGTCAGACCGGGGAGCTGTTTTTT. It specifies CATSPAGGQTGELFF. The complete variable domain, with remaining parts taken from reference TRBV5-1 and TRBJ2-2, reads KAGVTQTPRYLIKTRGQQVTLSCSPISGHRSVSWYQQTPGQGLQFLFEYFSETQRNKGNFPGRFSGRQFSNSRSEMNVSTLELGDSALYLCATSPAGGQTGELFFGEGSRLTVL.

The V gene is TRBV5-8, the J gene TRBJ1-5; no definite D call. Trimming removed 5 bases at V and 7 bases at J, with 7 bases between. Germline V gene lookup returns CDR1 SGHTS and CDR2 YDEGEE. The CDR3 contains 11 residues. In DNA, the CDR3 is TGTGCCAGCAGTGTCCGGCAGCCCCAGCATTTT. It translates to CASSVRQPQHF.

This rearrangement joins TRBV18 to TRBJ2-5; 7 positions match TRBD2. The V gene end was trimmed by 2 bases and the J gene end by 0 bases; junction bases not matched to a gene: 0. The CDR3 contains 14 residues. Germline V lookup: CDR1 KGHSH, CDR2 LQKENI. The CDR3 bases are TGTGCCAGCTCACCAGGGAGGGACCAAGAGACCCAGTACTTC. This translates into CASSPGRDQETQYF.

The chain couples TRBV19 to TRBJ1-1; no clear D. Germline assignment: CDR1 LNHDA and CDR2 SQIVND (reference sequence). This CDR3 comprises 15 residues. The V and J ends lost 3 bases and 1 base respectively, with 12 bases between them. Written as DNA, the CDR3 is TGTGCCAGTAGTATCATTTCAGCGGGGAACACTGAAGCTTTCTTT. Amino acid sequence: CASSIISAGNTEAFF.

This chain's CDR3 is CASSLMGGAFGETQYF. The CDR3 bases are TGTGCCAGCAGCTTAATGGGGGGCGCATTTGGAGAGACCCAGTACTTC. The chain is built from TRBV7-3 and TRBJ2-5; tentatively, D is TRBD1 or TRBD2 (6 bases each). The germline V gene encodes CDR1 SGHTA and CDR2 FQGTGA. CDR3 size: 16 residues. Trimming removed 1 base from V and 4 bases from J, with 16 bases in between. The full variable domain, completed using reference TRBV7-3 and TRBJ2-5, is GAGVSQTPSNKVTEKGKYVELRCDPISGHTALYWYRQSLGQGPEFLIYFQGTGAADDSGLPNDRFFAVRPEGSVSTLKIQRTERGDSAVYLCASSLMGGAFGETQYFGPGTRLLVL.

This chain connects TRBV5-5 to TRBJ2-7; D is perhaps TRBD1 (5 bases). With 4 bases removed from V and 4 bases from J, the gap between germline ends came to 12 bases. Germline CDR1 and CDR2: SGHKS and YYEKEE (reference sequence). The CDR3 runs to 13 residues. The CDR3 here is CASSGAGSYEQYF. The CDR3 DNA reads as TGTGCCAGCAGCGGGGCAGGGTCATACGAGCAGTACTTC.

The V gene is TRBV7-2, the J gene TRBJ2-7, with D possibly matching TRBD2 (6 bases). V shed 5 bases and J shed 0 bases, with 11 bases lying between them. The CDR3 is 14 residues long. The germline V gene has CDR1 SGHTA and CDR2 FQGNSA. Written as DNA, the CDR3 is TGTGCCAGCAGCAGGACTACCTTCTCCTACGAGCAGTACTTC. Translating gives CASSRTTFSYEQYF.

The table lists this clone with a few counts. The chain is built from TRBV28 and TRBJ2-1; no definite D call. The CDR3 runs 11 residues. Germline V gene lookup returns CDR1 MDHEN and CDR2 SYDVKM. The V and J ends lost 2 bases and 5 bases respectively, with 1 base between them. This CDR3 is CASSLHNEQFF. The CDR3 DNA reads TGTGCCAGCAGTTTACACAATGAGCAGTTCTTC.

This clone was counted once. The chain couples TRBV6-1 to TRBJ2-7; D not resolved. Trimming took off 0 bases at V and 7 bases at J, with 7 bases between the two ends. Germline-derived CDR1 and CDR2 are MNHNS and SASEGT. CDR3 length equals 12 residues. CDR3 DNA: TGTGCCAGCAGTGAAGCTCGTTGGGAGCAGTACTTC. It translates to CASSEARWEQYF.

J is TRBJ2-7 and V is TRBV7-2; D is undetermined. CDR1 SGHTA and CDR2 FQGNSA come from the germline V gene. The ends were cut back, 2 bases at V and 6 bases at J, with 11 bases in the middle. CDR3 length: 13 amino acids. The CDR3 coding sequence is TGTGCCAGCAGCTTAATGACCTTCTCCGAGCAGTACTTC. Its protein is CASSLMTFSEQYF. The full variable domain, completed using reference TRBV7-2 and TRBJ2-7, is GAGVSQSPSNKVTEKGKDVELRCDPISGHTALYWYRQSLGQGLEFLIYFQGNSAPDKSGLPSDRFSAERTGGSVSTLTIQRTQQEDSAVYLCASSLMTFSEQYFGPGTRLTVT.

The rearrangement joins TRBV7-2 to TRBJ2-3; D possibly corresponds to TRBD2 (5 bases). CDR3 size: 14 residues. Trimming left V 1 base short and J 4 bases short, with 9 bases between. Germline V lookup: CDR1 SGHTA, CDR2 FQGNSA. The CDR3 sequence is CASSLGGAADTQYF. The CDR3 DNA follows: TGTGCCAGCAGCTTAGGGGGAGCGGCAGATACGCAGTATTTT.

This chain connects TRBV11-3 to TRBJ2-1; 11 nucleotides line up with TRBD2. This CDR3 is built from 15 residues. The germline V gene has CDR1 SGHNT and CDR2 YENEEA. The V segment lost 5 bases and the J segment 5 bases; nucleotides outside the gene matches: 5. Here the CDR3 reads CASSQASGRNNEQFF. The CDR3 nucleotides read TGTGCCAGCAGCCAAGCTAGCGGGAGGAACAATGAGCAGTTCTTC.

The V gene is TRBV27, the J gene TRBJ2-2; possibly TRBD2 for D (5 bases). The V gene lost 1 base and the J gene lost 8 bases, with 14 bases spanning the gap. The CDR3 totals 15 residues. The germline CDR1 and CDR2 sequences are MNHEY and SMNVEV (reference sequence). In DNA form, the CDR3 reads TGTGCCAGCAGTTTATGGTGGGAGCCCCCGGGGGAGCTGTTTTTT. It encodes CASSLWWEPPGELFF.

This rearrangement joins TRBV11-1 to TRBJ2-2, with 7 bases identical to TRBD2. V lost 5 bases to trimming and J lost 0 bases; unmatched junction nucleotides: 9. The CDR3 is 17 amino acids. Germline-derived CDR1 and CDR2 are SGHAT and FQDESV (reference sequence). CDR3 nucleotide sequence: TGTGCCAGCAGCCCACGCTGGACTAGAGCGAACACCGGGGAGCTGTTTTTT. It codes for CASSPRWTRANTGELFF.

V is TRBV4-1 and J is TRBJ1-2; D might be TRBD1 (5 bases). V was shortened by 3 bases and J by 5 bases, with 25 bases between the two germline ends. This CDR3 is 18 amino acids long. Germline CDR1 reads MGHRA; CDR2 reads YSYEKL. The CDR3 loop reads CASSHPRGGTDGSYGYTF. The CDR3 DNA reads TGCGCCAGCAGCCACCCCCGTGGGGGAACAGACGGATCTTATGGCTACACCTTC.

Comment on this clone: This CDR3 is also generated by other DNA sequences in the sample. The CDR3 spells CASSGQSYGYTF. In DNA, the CDR3 is TGTGCCAGCAGCGGACAGTCCTATGGCTACACCTTC. The chain has TRBV2 and TRBJ1-2, with TRBD1 as a possible D gene (6 bases). Germline lookup yields CDR1 SNHLY and CDR2 FYNNEI. CDR3 length: 12 amino acids. Trimming removed 6 bases from V and 4 bases from J, with 9 bases in between.

V usage is TRBV9 and J usage is TRBJ2-7; D possibly corresponds to TRBD2 (5 bases). CDR3 length: 14 amino acids. The V and J ends lost 0 bases and 3 bases respectively, with 10 bases between them. Germline CDR1 SGDLS, CDR2 YYNGEE. CDR3 sequence: CASSVAEGYYEQYF. The CDR3 bases are TGTGCCAGCAGCGTAGCTGAGGGTTACTACGAGCAGTACTTC. Complete variable domain (other parts from reference TRBV9 and TRBJ2-7): DSGVTQTPKHLITATGQRVTLRCSPRSGDLSVYWYQQSLDQGLQFLIQYYNGEERAKGNILERFSAQQFPDLHSELNLSSLELGDSALYFCASSVAEGYYEQYFGPGTRLTVT.

The chain has TRBV5-1 and TRBJ2-2; a possible D gene is TRBD1 (5 bases). The CDR3 length is 13 residues. The V and J ends lost 7 bases and 7 bases respectively, with 14 bases between them. In germline, CDR1 is SGHRS, CDR2 YFSETQ. CDR3 protein: CASSLDTIGELFF. The CDR3 bases are TGCGCCAGCTCCCTGGACACGATCGGGGAGCTGTTTTTT. Full variable domain (missing parts from reference TRBV5-1 and TRBJ2-2): KAGVTQTPRYLIKTRGQQVTLSCSPISGHRSVSWYQQTPGQGLQFLFEYFSETQRNKGNFPGRFSGRQFSNSRSEMNVSTLELGDSALYLCASSLDTIGELFFGEGSRLTVL.

The rearrangement uses TRBV18 and TRBJ1-1; D not certain. Trimming removed 0 bases at V and 0 bases at J, with 11 bases between. The germline V gene encodes CDR1 KGHSH and CDR2 LQKENI. CDR3 length equals 16 residues. The CDR3 nucleotides read TGTGCCAGCTCACCACCGAGGGTAGGGATGAACACTGAAGCTTTCTTT. Its protein is CASSPPRVGMNTEAFF.

The V and J genes are TRBV7-6 and TRBJ2-7, with a tentative D call TRBD2 (5 bases). This CDR3 has 11 residues. In germline, CDR1 is SGHVS, CDR2 FNYEAQ. Trimming took 5 bases from V and 5 from J, leaving 7 bases between them. The CDR3 nucleotides are TGTGCCAGCAGCGAGGGCGACGAGCAGTACTTC. It codes for CASSEGDEQYF.